The 9 T cell receptor beta chains in this list originate from one sample, sequenced in a study of T cell changes during pregnancy in multiple sclerosis. The method was immunoSEQ multiplex PCR; TCRdb's version includes in-frame clones alone and lacks a portion of them. The table lists about 40,000 clones, approximately 92% of them singletons, with about 1.2% in the top ten. Specimen: peripheral blood, collected before pregnancy. The receptors were sampled from a female donor with multiple sclerosis, enrolled in a pregnancy study.

This chain links TRBV2 with TRBJ1-4, with D hard to call. Germline V lookup: CDR1 SNHLY, CDR2 FYNNEI. V shed 8 bases and J shed 4 bases, with 11 bases lying between them. This CDR3 spans 13 amino acids. The CDR3 DNA reads as TGTGCCAGCGCGATCCTTTTTAATGAAAAACTGTTTTTT. It translates to CASAILFNEKLFF.

CDR3 sequence (DNA): TGTGCCAGCAGCTTGCGGACTAGCGGGAGGACAGATACGCAGTATTTT. Translating it yields CASSLRTSGRTDTQYF. The rearrangement uses TRBV5-6 and TRBJ2-3, with 14 bases lining up with TRBD2. Germline-derived CDR1 and CDR2 are SGHDT and YYEEEE. V lost 1 base to trimming and J lost 3 bases; unmatched junction nucleotides: 1. The CDR3 has 16 residues.

The rearrangement uses TRBV30 and TRBJ1-2; possible D gene TRBD1, 5 bases. The CDR3 length is 15 residues. The germline V gene encodes CDR1 GTSNPN and CDR2 SVGIG (reference sequence). The germline V and J ends were trimmed by 2 bases and 4 bases, with 17 bases remaining between them. CDR3 loop: CAWSTGDPAFYGYTF. The CDR3 DNA reads TGTGCCTGGAGTACAGGAGACCCGGCCTTCTATGGCTACACCTTC.

The V and J genes are TRBV6-6 and TRBJ2-7; D might be TRBD2 (6 bases). Looked up from germline, CDR1 is MNHNY and CDR2 is SVGAGI (reference sequence). V was trimmed by 5 bases and J by 1 base, leaving 12 bases between them. This CDR3 has 14 amino acids. Here the CDR3 reads CASSTGGLSYEQYF. Here the CDR3 DNA reads TGTGCCAGCAGTACCGGGGGTCTGTCCTACGAGCAGTACTTC.

The rearrangement links TRBV6-4 to TRBJ2-7; no clear D. V dropped 4 bases and J dropped 2 bases, with 3 bases sitting between them. Germline lookup yields CDR1 MRHNA and CDR2 SNTAGT. The length of the CDR3 is 11 residues. The CDR3 region has the DNA TGTGCCAGCAGTGGTACCTACGAGCAGTACTTC. It is translated as CASSGTYEQYF.

This chain uses TRBV30 with TRBJ2-1, with TRBD2 matching over 12 bases. CDR1 and CDR2 from the germline V gene are GTSNPN and SVGIG (reference sequence). The CDR3 is made up of 13 amino acids. Germline trimming cut 4 bases from V and 10 bases from J; bases unmatched to any gene: 5. CDR3 region: CAWIRLAGGEQFF. In nucleotides, the CDR3 is TGTGCCTGGATTAGGCTAGCGGGAGGGGAGCAGTTCTTC.

This clone was observed a single time. This chain links TRBV7-2 with TRBJ2-4; 8 nucleotides line up with TRBD1. There are 13 residues in the CDR3. V lost 3 bases, J lost 14 bases, and 9 bases stayed unmatched. CDR1 SGHTA and CDR2 FQGNSA come from the germline V gene. The CDR3 sequence is CASSFDWTGSKYF. The CDR3 coding sequence is TGTGCCAGCAGCTTCGACTGGACAGGGAGTAAGTACTTC.

This clone was recorded only once. The chain couples TRBV4-1 to TRBJ1-2, with 10 bases matching TRBD1. Looked up from germline, CDR1 is MGHRA and CDR2 is YSYEKL. The V segment lost 2 bases and the J segment 7 bases; nucleotides outside the gene matches: 10. This CDR3 is built from 16 residues. DNA of the CDR3: TGCGCCAGCAGCCAACCCGGGACAGGGGATTCTCTTGGCTACACCTTC. It is translated as CASSQPGTGDSLGYTF.

In DNA, the CDR3 is TGTGCCAGCTGTCTCTTTGGGGCAAGAGAGCAGTACTTC. Amino acids: CASCLFGAREQYF. The chain combines TRBV7-9 with TRBJ2-7, with a weak D call TRBD1 (5 bases). Trimming shortened V by 8 bases and J by 7 bases, and 18 bases separated the two germline ends. This CDR3 has 13 residues. In germline, CDR1 is SEHNR, CDR2 FQNEAQ (reference sequence).